What follows describes a single TCR beta chain. Its matching antigen is unknown. TCRdb re-derived calls from the 5' RACE reads in MiXCR, one entry per CDR3 protein. The table lists roughly 540,000 distinct CDR3 sequences, about 20% of them singletons. The data derive from a study of identical twins. Study observations and caveats: Among monozygotic twins, out-of-frame TCR alpha sharing exceeded what models predicted.

CDR3 length: 12 amino acids. J gave up 8 bases and V 5 bases, and 5 bases lay outside the gene matches. The germline V gene encodes CDR1 MNHEY and CDR2 SVGAGI. The data also belong to a second study, concerning T cells expressing NK-cell markers. This second study says: CD8+ T cells in six or seven donors included dominant NKG2C+ clonotypes at roughly 1.0-7.5%.

Material: CD4+ T cells sorted from blood. V gene TRBV6-5 combines with J gene TRBJ1-1; 7 bases fit TRBD1. The clonotype originates from a woman between 18 and 30 years old in good health. The CDR3 DNA follows: TGTGCCAGCAGTGCCCGACAGGGAGAAGCTTTCTTT. It codes for CASSARQGEAFF.